This T cell receptor (beta chain) was identified during a study of T cells in Graves' hyperthyroidism and ophthalmopathy (dated by TCRdb to between 2017 and 2020). Describing the broader study: Peripheral blood was sampled at the time of initial diagnosis, prior to any treatment. A discovery cohort of about 95 patients, 43 with Graves' ophthalmopathy and about 58 with stable Graves' hyperthyroidism, was used to find distinguishing TCR V-J signatures. The paper describes TCR Vbeta CDR3 sequencing of about 140 peripheral blood samples, made up of fewer than 50 ophthalmopathy patients, roughly 80 hyperthyroidism patients and 17 progressor patients. In addition, the study compared T-cell repertoires in thyroid tissue and in blood from about six Graves' hyperthyroidism patients. Whether ophthalmopathy could be predicted prospectively was tested in an independent validation cohort made up of about 18 hyperthyroidism patients plus 17 patients who later progressed to ophthalmopathy. After sampling, hyperthyroidism patients received methimazole starting at 30 mg daily, and ophthalmopathy patients received high-dose intravenous methylprednisolone. The approximately 100 discovery patients were divided at random into training and test sets in a 7:3 ratio.

Moderately to severely active disease, a Clinical Activity Score of at least 3, a NOSPECS grade of at least 4, and a duration under 3 months were present in ophthalmopathy patients. The study excluded patients with uncontrolled infections, other autoimmune diseases, pregnancy or lactation. Diagnoses were based on clinical symptoms, serum thyroxine and TRAb, thyroid ultrasound and orbital computed tomography. PBMCs were isolated from 10 ml of fresh peripheral blood by Ficoll-Paque density gradient centrifugation. Total RNA was extracted with Trizol reagent, and quality was checked on an Agilent 2100 Bioanalyzer. The germline V and J ends show losses of 5 bases and 6 bases respectively, and no gene match explains 4 bases of the junction. The germline V gene specifies MGHRA as CDR1 and YSYEKL as CDR2. The CDR3 numbers 12 residues from cysteine through phenylalanine. The read is trimmed to its CDR3 DNA, 36 bases read in frame from base 1.

About this clonotype itself: No antigen is known for it. No quality values exist for individual bases; no much larger clone is one base distant.

TCR beta CDR3 regions were amplified from RNA transcripts. The TCR CDR3 was subjected to a first round of RT-PCR using the HTBI primer set and the Qiagen OneStep RT-PCR kit. Libraries were constructed in a second round of multiplex PCR, after which size selection and purification were performed. Libraries were sequenced paired-end with 100 bp reads on an Illumina HiSeq2000. In the source study's methods: SOAPnuke was used to process the raw data, removing reads that contained adapters or uncalled bases, had a mean Phred below 15, or lacked an exact match to the constant primer or identifier. High-quality paired reads were merged using COPE v1.2.5, and each unique nucleotide sequence was defined as a clonotype. MiTCR v1.1 was used to align the clonotypes against IMGT TRBV, TRBD and TRBJ reference segments. The analysis included only V-J combinations with a frequency above 0.0001, which together covered 99% to 99.2% of the repertoires. The TCS score was defined as F50 (clonal expansion) divided by E x V (chaos), with BLOSUM62-based TCRdist calculated between CDR3 peptides within each V-J. Welch's t-statistics and random forest reduced around 550 V-J features to roughly 13, which were used in a naive Bayes classifier (R e1071). The raw public data were reprocessed by TCRdb itself: fastp quality trimming at Q25, MiXCR clonotype calling, in-frame beta chains only. Duplicate CDR3 protein sequences are folded into a single record with the most common DNA and genes. The V and J calls shown here were made by TCRdb, not taken from the authors' results. The sample yields 530,000 or so distinct CDR3 sequences; under 20% were counted once. The ten largest clonotypes hold roughly 15% of the sample.

Findings and caveats that apply to the study as a whole: A model built on a 13 V-J signature distinguished ophthalmopathy from stable hyperthyroidism, reaching around 88% sensitivity and 81.08% specificity in cross-validation and 80%/75% in testing. In validation, the model predicted progression to ophthalmopathy with approximately 71% sensitivity and 72% to 75% specificity, a median of 6.5 months before onset. Sample size was not statistically predetermined, and investigators were not blinded to group allocation. Blood samples also contained most of the expanded thyroid clonotypes (frequency above 0.001), which suggests that blood repertoires may reflect thyroid immune responses.

The sequence is built from TRBV4-1 and TRBJ2-7; a stretch of 7 junction bases matches TRBD1. This sequence was found in a woman aged 18-29 years with Graves' ophthalmopathy. The sample comprised blood. In nucleotides, the sequence is TGCGCCAGCAGCGGGACAGCCTTCGAGCAGTACTTC. Its protein is CASSGTAFEQYF.